Described below is a single T cell receptor (beta chain) sequence and its context. This receptor's antigen is unknown. No clone much larger than this one lies a single base away; base qualities are absent. This entry comes from a study of T-cell reconstitution after alpha-beta-depleted transplantation in children (dated by TCRdb to between 2015 and 2016). Background on the whole study: Using TCR repertoire profiling, the study followed T-cell immune reconstitution in a quantitative way in children after TCRalphabeta/CD19-depleted allogeneic hematopoietic cell transplantation.

The receptor library was made with PCR. The listed sequencing device is Illumina HiSeq 2500. Molecular barcoding was employed in the preparation of TCR libraries, with unique molecular identifiers being used to normalize TCRbeta repertoire quantification. TCRdb took the public reads, trimmed them with fastp at Q25, ran MiXCR for clone calling and kept in-frame beta chains. Rows are unified per CDR3 protein, each entry keeping the most common DNA and genes. Here the sample has hundreds of thousands of distinct CDR3 sequences; 15% to 20% occur a single time. The ten top clones hold around 38% of the sample. The paper's findings and limits, for the study overall: The apparently early recovery of alphabetaT-cell counts about two months after transplant reportedly depended on only several hundred rapidly expanded clones that came from non-depleted graft cells. Hyperexpanded clone frequencies declined over subsequent months; after one year, T-cell counts and TCRbeta diversity were mostly attributed to newly produced T cells. In some patients, high TCRbeta diversity at day 60 was attributed to recipient T cells and intrathymic progenitors that had survived conditioning.

The V end gives up 8 bases and the J end 2 bases, leaving 9 bases in the junction not matched to a gene. Spanning cysteine to phenylalanine, the CDR3 consists of 15 amino acids. The only DNA kept is the CDR3, 45 bases in frame from the first base. The meaning of the sample's treatment or condition label: allogeneic hematopoietic cell transplantation with graft depleted of TCRalphabeta T cells and CD19 B cells. The transplant recipients were children given TCRalphabeta/CD19-depleted allogeneic hematopoietic cell grafts. This sequence originates from a male patient between 2 and 15 years old who had a stem cell transplant for acute lymphoblastic leukemia, so the T cells may come from the graft donor. This chain joins TRBV12-3 or TRBV12-4 to TRBJ2-7; the central 10 bases match TRBD2. The source was PBMCs, mostly from graft donor cells, collected 360 days after TCRalphabeta/CD19-depleted stem cell transplant. The CDR3 has the sequence CASEGIAGGTYEQYF. The base sequence is TGTGCCAGCGAGGGGATAGCGGGAGGAACCTACGAGCAGTACTTC.